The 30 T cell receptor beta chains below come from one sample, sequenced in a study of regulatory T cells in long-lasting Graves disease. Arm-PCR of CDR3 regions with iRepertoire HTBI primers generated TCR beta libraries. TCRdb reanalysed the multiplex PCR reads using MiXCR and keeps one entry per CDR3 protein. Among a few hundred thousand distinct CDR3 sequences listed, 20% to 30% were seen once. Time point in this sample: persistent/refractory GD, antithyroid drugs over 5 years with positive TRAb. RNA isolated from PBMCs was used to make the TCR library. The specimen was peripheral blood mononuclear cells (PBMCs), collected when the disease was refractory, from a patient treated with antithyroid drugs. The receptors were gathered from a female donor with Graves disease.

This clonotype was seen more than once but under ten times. The CDR3 sequence is CASSLSPQGGQPQHF. The CDR3 region has the DNA TGTGCCAGCAGTTTATCTCCACAGGGAGGTCAGCCCCAGCATTTT. The rearrangement joins TRBV28 to TRBJ1-5; D might be TRBD1 (6 bases). The germline CDR1 and CDR2 sequences are MDHEN and SYDVKM. The CDR3 extends over 15 amino acids. Trimming left V 1 base short and J 6 bases short, with 13 bases between.

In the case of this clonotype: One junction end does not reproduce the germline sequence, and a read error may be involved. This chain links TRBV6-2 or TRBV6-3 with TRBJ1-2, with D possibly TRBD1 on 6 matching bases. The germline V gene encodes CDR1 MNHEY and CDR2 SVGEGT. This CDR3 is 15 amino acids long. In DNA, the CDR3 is TGTGCCGGCAGTCAAAACCGACAGGCAGCCTATGGCTACACCTTC. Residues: CAGSQNRQAAYGYTF.

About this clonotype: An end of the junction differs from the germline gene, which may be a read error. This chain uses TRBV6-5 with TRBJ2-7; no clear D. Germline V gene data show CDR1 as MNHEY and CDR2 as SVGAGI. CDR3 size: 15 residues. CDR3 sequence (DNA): TGTGCCGGCAGTTACTTGGCGACACGAACCTACGAGCAGTACTTC. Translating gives CAGSYLATRTYEQYF.

CDR3: CASSQGMGYYEQYF. Written as DNA, the CDR3 is TGTGCCAGTAGTCAGGGGATGGGTTATTACGAGCAGTACTTC. The rearrangement uses TRBV19 and TRBJ2-7, with TRBD1 as a possible D gene (6 bases). V lost 5 bases and J lost 4, with 15 bases in between. The CDR3 is made up of 14 amino acids. Germline CDR1 is LNHDA and CDR2 is SQIVND (reference sequence).

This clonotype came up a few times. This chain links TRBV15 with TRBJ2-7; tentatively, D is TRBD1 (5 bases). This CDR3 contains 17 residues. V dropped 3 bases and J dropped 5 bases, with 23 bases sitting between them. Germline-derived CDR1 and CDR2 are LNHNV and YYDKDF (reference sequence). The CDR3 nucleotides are TGTGCCACCAGCAGGTCGAATGAAGGGGTCTTTTCGGACGAGCAGTACTTC. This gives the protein CATSRSNEGVFSDEQYF.

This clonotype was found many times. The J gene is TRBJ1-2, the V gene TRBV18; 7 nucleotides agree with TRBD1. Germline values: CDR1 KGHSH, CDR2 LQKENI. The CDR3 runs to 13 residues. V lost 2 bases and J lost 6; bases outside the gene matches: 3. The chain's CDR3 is CASSPNRGDGYTF. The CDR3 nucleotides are TGTGCCAGCTCACCAAACAGGGGTGATGGCTACACCTTC.

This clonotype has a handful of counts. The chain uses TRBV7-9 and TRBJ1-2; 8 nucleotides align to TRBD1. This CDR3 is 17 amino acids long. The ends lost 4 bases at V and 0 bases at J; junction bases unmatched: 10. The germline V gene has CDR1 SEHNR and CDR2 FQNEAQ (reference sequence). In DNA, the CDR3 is TGTGCCAGCAGCTGGTCCCGGGACAGGCAAGCTAACTATGGCTACACCTTC. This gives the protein CASSWSRDRQANYGYTF.

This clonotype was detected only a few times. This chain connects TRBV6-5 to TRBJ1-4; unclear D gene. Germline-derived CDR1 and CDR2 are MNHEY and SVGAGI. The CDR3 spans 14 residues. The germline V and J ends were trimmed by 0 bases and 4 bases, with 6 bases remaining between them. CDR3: CASSYSTGNEKLFF. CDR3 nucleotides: TGTGCCAGCAGTTACTCGACGGGTAATGAAAAACTGTTTTTT.

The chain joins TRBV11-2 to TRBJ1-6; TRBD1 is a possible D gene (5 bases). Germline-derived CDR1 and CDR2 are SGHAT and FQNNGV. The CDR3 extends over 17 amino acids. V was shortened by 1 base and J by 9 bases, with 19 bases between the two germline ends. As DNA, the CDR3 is TGTGCCAGCAGCTTAGTAGGGGCAGGAAGCTTGCGTTCACCCCTCCACTTT. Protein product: CASSLVGAGSLRSPLHF.

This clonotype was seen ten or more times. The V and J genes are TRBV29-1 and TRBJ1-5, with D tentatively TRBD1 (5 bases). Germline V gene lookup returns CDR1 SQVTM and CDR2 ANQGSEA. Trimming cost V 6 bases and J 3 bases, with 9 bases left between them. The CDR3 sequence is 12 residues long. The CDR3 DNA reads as TGCAGCGTGGGAGGACACAATCAGCCCCAGCATTTT. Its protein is CSVGGHNQPQHF. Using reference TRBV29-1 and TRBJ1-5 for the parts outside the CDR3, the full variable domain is SAVISQKPSRDICQRGTSLTIQCQVDSQVTMMFWYRQQPGQSLTLIATANQGSEATYESGFVIDKFPISRPNLTFSTLTVSNMSPEDSSIYLCSVGGHNQPQHFGDGTRLSIL.

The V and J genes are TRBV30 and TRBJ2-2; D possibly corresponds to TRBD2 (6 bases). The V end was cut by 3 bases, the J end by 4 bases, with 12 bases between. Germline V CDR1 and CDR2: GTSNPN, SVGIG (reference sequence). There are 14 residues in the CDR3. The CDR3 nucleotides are TGTGCCTGGAGCTTGGGGGGACTCACCGGGGAGCTGTTTTTT. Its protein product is CAWSLGGLTGELFF.

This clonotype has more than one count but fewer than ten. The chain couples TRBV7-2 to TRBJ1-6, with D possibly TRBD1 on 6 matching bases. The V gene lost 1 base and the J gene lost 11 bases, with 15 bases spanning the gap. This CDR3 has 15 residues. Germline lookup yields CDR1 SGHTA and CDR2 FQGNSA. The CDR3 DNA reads TGTGCCAGCAGCTTAGAGTCCGGACAGCTAACACCCCTCCACTTT. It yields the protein CASSLESGQLTPLHF.

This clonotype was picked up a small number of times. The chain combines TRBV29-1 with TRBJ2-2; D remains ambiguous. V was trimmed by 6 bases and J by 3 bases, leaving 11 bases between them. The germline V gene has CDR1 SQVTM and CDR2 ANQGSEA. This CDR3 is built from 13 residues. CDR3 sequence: CSVLPSDTGELFF. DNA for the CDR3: TGCAGCGTACTTCCCTCGGACACCGGGGAGCTGTTTTTT.

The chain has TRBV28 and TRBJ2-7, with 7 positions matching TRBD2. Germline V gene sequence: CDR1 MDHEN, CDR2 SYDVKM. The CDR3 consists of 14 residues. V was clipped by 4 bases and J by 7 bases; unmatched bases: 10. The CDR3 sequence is CASSYGAGSREQYF. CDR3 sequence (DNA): TGTGCCAGCAGTTATGGAGCGGGATCTCGGGAGCAGTACTTC.

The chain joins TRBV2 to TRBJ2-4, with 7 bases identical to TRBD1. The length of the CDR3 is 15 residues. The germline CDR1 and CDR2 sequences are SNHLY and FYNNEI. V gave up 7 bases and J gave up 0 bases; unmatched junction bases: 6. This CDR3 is CASTTGTVAKNIQYF. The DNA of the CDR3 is TGTGCCAGCACCACCGGGACAGTAGCCAAAAACATTCAGTACTTC.

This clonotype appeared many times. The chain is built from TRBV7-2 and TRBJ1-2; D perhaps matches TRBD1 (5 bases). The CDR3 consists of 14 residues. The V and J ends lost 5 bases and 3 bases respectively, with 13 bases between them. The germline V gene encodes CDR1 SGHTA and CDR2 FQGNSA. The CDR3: CASSPPTRDYGYTF. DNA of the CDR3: TGTGCCAGCAGCCCCCCGACCAGGGACTATGGCTACACCTTC.

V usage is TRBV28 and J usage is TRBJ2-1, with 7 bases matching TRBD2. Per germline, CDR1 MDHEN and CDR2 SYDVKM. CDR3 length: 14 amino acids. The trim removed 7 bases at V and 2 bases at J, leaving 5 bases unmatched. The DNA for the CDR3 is TGTGCCAGCACACTAGCGACCACCTACAATGAGCAGTTCTTC. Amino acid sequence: CASTLATTYNEQFF.

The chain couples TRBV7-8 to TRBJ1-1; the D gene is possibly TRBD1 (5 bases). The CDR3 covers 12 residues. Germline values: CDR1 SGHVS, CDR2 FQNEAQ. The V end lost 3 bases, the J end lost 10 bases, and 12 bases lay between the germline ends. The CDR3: CASSFNSGAAFF. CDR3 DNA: TGTGCCAGCAGCTTTAATTCCGGGGCAGCTTTCTTT.

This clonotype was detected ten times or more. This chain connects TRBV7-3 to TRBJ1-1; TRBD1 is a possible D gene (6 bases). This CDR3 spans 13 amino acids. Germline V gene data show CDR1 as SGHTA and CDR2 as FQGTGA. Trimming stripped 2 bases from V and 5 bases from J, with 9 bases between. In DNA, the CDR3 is TGTGCCAGCAGCTTATTCCAGGGGACTGAAGCTTTCTTT. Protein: CASSLFQGTEAFF.

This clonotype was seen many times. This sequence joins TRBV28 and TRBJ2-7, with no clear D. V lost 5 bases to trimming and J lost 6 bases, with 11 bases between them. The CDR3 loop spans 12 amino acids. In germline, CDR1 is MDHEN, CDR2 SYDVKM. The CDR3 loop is CASSRSLGEQYF. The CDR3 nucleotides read TGTGCCAGCAGTCGGAGTCTCGGCGAGCAGTACTTC.

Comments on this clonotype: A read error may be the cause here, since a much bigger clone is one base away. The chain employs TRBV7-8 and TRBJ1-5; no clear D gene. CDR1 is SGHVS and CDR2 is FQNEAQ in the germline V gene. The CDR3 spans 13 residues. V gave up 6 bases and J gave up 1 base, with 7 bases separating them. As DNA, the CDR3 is TGTGCCAGCAGGGCGGACAGCAATCAGCCCCAGCATTTT. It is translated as CASRADSNQPQHF.

The CDR3 loop reads CASSVTSGGETQYF. The CDR3 coding sequence is TGCGCCAGCAGCGTGACATCAGGAGGGGAGACCCAGTACTTC. J is TRBJ2-5 and V is TRBV5-1; D perhaps matches TRBD2 (6 bases). Trimming removed 4 bases at V and 5 bases at J, with 15 bases between. The germline V gene encodes CDR1 SGHRS and CDR2 YFSETQ. This CDR3 comprises 14 residues.

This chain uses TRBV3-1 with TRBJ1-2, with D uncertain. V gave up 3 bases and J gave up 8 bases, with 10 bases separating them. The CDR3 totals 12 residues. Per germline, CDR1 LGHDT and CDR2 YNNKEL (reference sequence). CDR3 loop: CASSQETRGYTF. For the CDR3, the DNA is TGTGCCAGCAGCCAGGAAACGCGGGGCTACACCTTC.

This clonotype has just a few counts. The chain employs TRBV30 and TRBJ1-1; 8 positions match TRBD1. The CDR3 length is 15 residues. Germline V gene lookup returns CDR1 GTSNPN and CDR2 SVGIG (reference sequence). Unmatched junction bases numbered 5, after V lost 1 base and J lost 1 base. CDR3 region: CAWSAPDRGNTEAFF. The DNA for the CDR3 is TGTGCCTGGAGTGCACCAGACAGGGGGAACACTGAAGCTTTCTTT.

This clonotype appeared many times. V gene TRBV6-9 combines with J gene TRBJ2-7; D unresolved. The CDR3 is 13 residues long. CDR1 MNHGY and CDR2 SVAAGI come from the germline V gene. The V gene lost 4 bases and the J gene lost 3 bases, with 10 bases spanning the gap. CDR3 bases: TGTGCCAGCAGTTTCGCGTTGATCTACGAGCAGTACTTC. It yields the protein CASSFALIYEQYF.

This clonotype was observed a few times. DNA for the CDR3: TGTGCCGTTCAAAGTGTTCAGCCCCAGCATTTT. Translation gives CAVQSVQPQHF. This sequence joins TRBV18 and TRBJ1-5; D remains unclear. V was trimmed by 11 bases and J by 6 bases, leaving 11 bases between them. Looked up from germline, CDR1 is KGHSH and CDR2 is LQKENI. This CDR3 region has 11 residues.

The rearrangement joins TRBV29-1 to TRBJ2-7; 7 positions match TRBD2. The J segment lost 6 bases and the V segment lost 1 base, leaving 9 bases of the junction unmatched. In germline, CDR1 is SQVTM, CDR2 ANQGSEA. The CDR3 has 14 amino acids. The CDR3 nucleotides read TGCAGCGTTGAAGGGGTCGACGGGAGGCGCGAGCAGTACTTC. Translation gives CSVEGVDGRREQYF.

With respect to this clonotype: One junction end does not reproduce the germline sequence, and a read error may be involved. The CDR3 is CASSEEAQGGGNTMYF. The CDR3 region has the DNA TGTGCCAGCAGTGAAGAGGCACAGGGGGGTGGAAACACCATGTATTTT. The chain links TRBV2 to TRBJ1-3; 8 nucleotides match TRBD1. The germline gives CDR1 SNHLY, CDR2 FYNNEI. The length of the CDR3 is 16 residues.

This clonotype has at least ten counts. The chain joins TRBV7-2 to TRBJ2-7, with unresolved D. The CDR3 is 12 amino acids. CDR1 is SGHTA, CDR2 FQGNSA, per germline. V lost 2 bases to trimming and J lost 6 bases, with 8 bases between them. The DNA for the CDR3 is TGTGCCAGCAGCTTAACTGTCTCCGAGCAGTACTTC. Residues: CASSLTVSEQYF.

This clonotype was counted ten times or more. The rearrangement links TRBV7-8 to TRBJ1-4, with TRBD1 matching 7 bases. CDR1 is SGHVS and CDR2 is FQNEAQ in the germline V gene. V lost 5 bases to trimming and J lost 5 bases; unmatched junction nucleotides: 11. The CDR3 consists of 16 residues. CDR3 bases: TGTGCCAGCAGCGCCGGGACAGCCCCAAAGAATGAAAAACTGTTTTTT. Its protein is CASSAGTAPKNEKLFF.